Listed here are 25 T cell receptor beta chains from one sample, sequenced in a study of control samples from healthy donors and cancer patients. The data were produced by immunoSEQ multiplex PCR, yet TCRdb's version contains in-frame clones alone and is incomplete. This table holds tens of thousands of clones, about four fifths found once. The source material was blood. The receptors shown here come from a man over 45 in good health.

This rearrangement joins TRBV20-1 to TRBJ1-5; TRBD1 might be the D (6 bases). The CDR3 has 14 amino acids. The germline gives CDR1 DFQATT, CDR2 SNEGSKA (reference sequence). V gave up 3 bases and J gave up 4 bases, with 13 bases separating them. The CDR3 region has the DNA TGCAGTGCTAGTATGCAGGGGATGAATCAGCCCCAGCATTTT. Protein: CSASMQGMNQPQHF.

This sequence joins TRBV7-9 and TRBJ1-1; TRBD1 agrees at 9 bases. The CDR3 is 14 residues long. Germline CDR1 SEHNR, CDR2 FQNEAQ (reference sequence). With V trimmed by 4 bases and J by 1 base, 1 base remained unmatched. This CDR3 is CASSWTGANTEAFF. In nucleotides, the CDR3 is TGTGCCAGCAGCTGGACAGGGGCGAACACTGAAGCTTTCTTT.

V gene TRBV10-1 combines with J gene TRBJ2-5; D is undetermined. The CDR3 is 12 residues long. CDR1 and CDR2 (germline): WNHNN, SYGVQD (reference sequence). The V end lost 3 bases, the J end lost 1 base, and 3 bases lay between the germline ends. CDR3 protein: CASSDSQETQYF. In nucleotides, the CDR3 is TGCGCCAGCAGTGACAGCCAAGAGACCCAGTACTTC.

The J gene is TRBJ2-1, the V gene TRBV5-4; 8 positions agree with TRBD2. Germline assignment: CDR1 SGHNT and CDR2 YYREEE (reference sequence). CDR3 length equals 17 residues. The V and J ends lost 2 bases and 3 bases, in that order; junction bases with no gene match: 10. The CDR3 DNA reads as TGTGCCAGCAGCTTTAAGCCGGGACTAGTCGACTACAATGAGCAGTTCTTC. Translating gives CASSFKPGLVDYNEQFF.

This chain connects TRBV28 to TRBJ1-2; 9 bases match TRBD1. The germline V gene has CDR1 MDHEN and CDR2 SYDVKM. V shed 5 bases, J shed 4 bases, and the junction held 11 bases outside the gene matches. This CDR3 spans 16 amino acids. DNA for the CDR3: TGTGCCAGCAGTCCGAGTGGGGACAGGGACGGCTATGGCTACACCTTC. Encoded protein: CASSPSGDRDGYGYTF.

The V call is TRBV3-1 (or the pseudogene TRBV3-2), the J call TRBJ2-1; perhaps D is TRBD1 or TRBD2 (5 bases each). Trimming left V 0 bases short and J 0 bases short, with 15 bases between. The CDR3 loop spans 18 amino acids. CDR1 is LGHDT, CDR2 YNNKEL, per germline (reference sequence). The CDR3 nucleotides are TGTGCCAGCAGCCAAGATTGGCCAGGGAGTTCCTCCTACAATGAGCAGTTCTTC. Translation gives CASSQDWPGSSSYNEQFF.

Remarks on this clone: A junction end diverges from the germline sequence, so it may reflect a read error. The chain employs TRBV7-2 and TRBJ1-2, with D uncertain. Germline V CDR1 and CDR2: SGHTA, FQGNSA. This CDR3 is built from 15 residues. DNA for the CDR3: TGTGCCAGCAGTTTAGGGCCAGTCATTAACTATGGCTACACCTTC. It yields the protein CASSLGPVINYGYTF.

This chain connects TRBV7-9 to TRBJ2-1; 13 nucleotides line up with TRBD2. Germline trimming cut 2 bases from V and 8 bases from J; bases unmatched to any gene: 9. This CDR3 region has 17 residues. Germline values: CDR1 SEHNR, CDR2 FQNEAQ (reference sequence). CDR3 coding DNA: TGTGCCAGCAGCTTAACTAGCGGGAGGGTGATGGTAGATGAGCAGTTCTTC. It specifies CASSLTSGRVMVDEQFF.

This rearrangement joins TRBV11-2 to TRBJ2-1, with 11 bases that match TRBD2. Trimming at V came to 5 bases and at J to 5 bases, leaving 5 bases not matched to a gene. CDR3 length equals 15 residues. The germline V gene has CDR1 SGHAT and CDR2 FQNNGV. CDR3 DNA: TGTGCCAGCAGCCGTAGCGGGAGGGCCAACAATGAGCAGTTCTTC. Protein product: CASSRSGRANNEQFF.

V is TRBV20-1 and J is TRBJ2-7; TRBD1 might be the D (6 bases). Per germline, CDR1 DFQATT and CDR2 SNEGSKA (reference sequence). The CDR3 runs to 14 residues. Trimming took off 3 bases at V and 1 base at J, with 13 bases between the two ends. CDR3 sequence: CSASRTVYSYEQYF. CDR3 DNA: TGCAGTGCTAGTAGGACAGTTTATTCCTACGAGCAGTACTTC.

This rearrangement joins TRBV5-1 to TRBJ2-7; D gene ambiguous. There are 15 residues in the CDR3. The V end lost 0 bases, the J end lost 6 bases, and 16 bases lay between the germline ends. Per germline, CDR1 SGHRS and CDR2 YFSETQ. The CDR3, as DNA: TGCGCCAGCAGCTTGGGGTCCGGAGCCTCTGGCGAGCAGTACTTC. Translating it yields CASSLGSGASGEQYF.

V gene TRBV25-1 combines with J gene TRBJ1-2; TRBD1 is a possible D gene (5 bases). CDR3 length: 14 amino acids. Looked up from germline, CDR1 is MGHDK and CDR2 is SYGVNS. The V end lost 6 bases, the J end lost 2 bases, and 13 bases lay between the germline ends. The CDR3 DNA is TGTGCCAGCAGAGGAATGGGGCAGAACTATGGCTACACCTTC. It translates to CASRGMGQNYGYTF.

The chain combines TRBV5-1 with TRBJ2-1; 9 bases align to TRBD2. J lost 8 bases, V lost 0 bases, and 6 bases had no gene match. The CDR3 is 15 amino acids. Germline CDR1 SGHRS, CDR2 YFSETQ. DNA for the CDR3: TGCGCCAGCAGCTTGGTCCTTAGCGGGAGCGATGAGCAGTTCTTC. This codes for CASSLVLSGSDEQFF.

The CDR3: CASSLTPTELSNQPQHF. The CDR3 region has the DNA TGCGCCAGCAGCTTGACTCCGACAGAATTAAGCAATCAGCCCCAGCATTTT. The genes are TRBV5-1 and TRBJ1-5; tentative D call: TRBD1 (5 bases). The germline V gene has CDR1 SGHRS and CDR2 YFSETQ. The CDR3 length is 17 residues. V gave up 1 base and J gave up 1 base, with 15 bases separating them.

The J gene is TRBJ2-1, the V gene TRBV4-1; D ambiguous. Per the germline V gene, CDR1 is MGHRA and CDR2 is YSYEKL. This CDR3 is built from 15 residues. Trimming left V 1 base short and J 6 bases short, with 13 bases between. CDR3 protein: CASSQAKRQANEQFF. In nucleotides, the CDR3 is TGCGCCAGCAGCCAAGCGAAGCGTCAGGCCAATGAGCAGTTCTTC.

CDR3 sequence reads: CASSNWFGEQYF. In nucleotides, the CDR3 is TGTGCCAGCAGCAATTGGTTTGGCGAGCAGTACTTC. The chain carries TRBV6-6 and TRBJ2-7; D is unclear. In germline, CDR1 is MNHNY, CDR2 SVGAGI (reference sequence). The CDR3 has 12 residues. Trimming stripped 6 bases from V and 6 bases from J, with 12 bases between.

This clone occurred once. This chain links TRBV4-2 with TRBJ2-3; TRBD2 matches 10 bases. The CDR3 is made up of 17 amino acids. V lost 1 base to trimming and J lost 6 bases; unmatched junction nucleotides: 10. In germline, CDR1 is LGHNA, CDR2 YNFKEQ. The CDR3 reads CASSQGISLAGVDTQYF. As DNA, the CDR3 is TGTGCCAGCAGCCAAGGGATCAGTCTAGCGGGAGTGGATACGCAGTATTTT.

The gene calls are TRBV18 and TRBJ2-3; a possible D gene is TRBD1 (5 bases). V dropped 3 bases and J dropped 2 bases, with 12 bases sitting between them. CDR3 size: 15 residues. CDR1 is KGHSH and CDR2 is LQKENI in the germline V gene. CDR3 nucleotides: TGTGCCAGCTCACCGATTCAAGGGGTCACAGATACGCAGTATTTT. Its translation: CASSPIQGVTDTQYF.

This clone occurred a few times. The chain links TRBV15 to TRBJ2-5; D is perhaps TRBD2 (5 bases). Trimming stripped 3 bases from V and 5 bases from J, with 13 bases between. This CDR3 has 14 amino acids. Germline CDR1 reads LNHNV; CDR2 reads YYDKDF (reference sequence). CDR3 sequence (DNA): TGTGCCACCAGCAGCAGAGGGATAGAGGAGACCCAGTACTTC. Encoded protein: CATSSRGIEETQYF.

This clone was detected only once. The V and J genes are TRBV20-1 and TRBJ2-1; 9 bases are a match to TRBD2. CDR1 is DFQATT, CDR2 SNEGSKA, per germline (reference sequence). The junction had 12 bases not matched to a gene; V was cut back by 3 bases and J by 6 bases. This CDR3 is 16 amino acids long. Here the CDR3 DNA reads TGCAGTGCTAGTTGGGAACTAGCGGGCGAAGGCAATGAGCAGTTCTTC. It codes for CSASWELAGEGNEQFF.

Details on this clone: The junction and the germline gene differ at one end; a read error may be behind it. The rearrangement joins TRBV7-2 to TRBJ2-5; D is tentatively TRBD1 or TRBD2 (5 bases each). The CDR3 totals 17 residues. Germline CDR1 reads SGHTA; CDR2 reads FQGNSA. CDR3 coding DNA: TGTGCCAGCAGCTTAGTGGGAACAGGAGGAATCCGGGAATACTTAAACTTC. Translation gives CASSLVGTGGIREYLNF.

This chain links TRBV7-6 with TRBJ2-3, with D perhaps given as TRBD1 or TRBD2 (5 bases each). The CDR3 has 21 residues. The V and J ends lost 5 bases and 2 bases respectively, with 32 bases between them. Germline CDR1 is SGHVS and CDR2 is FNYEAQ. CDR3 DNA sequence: TGTGCCAGCAGCCGCATGCCCTTGGGGGATCATGTGGTGGCCTCCACAGATACGCAGTATTTT. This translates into CASSRMPLGDHVVASTDTQYF.

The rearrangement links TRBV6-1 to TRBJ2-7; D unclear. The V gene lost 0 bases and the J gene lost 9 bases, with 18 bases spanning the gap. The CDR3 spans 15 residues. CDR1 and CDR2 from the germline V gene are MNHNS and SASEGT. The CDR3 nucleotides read TGTGCCAGCAGTGAAGCGTGGGGTCTTCTTCCTGTGCAGTACTTC. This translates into CASSEAWGLLPVQYF.

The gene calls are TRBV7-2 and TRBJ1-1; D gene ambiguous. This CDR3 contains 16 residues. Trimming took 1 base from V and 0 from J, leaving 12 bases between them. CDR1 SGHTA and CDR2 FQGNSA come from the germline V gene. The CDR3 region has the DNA TGTGCCAGCAGCTTAGGTGGGCGGGGTATGAACACTGAAGCTTTCTTT. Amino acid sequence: CASSLGGRGMNTEAFF.

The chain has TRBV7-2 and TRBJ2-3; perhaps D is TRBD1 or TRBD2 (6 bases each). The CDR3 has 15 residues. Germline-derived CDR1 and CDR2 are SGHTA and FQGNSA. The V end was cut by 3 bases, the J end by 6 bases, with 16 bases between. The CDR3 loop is CASSFRPGASDTQYF. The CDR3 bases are TGTGCCAGCAGCTTCCGACCGGGGGCGTCGGATACGCAGTATTTT.